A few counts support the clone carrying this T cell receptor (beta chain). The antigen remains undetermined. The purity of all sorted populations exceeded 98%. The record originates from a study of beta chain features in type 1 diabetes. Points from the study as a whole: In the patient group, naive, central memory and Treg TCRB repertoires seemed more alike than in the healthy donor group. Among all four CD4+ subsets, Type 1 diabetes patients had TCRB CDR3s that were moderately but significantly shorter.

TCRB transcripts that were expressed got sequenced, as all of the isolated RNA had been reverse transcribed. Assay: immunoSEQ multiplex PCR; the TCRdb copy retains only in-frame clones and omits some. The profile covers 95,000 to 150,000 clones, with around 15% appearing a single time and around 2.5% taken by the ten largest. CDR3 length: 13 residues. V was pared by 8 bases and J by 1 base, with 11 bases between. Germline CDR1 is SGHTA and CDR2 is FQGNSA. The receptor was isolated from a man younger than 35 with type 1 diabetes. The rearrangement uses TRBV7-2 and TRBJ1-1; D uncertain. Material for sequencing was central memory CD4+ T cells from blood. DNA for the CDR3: TGTGCCAGCCGTGGGTTGTCGAACACTGAAGCTTTCTTT. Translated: CASRGLSNTEAFF.